The rows below give T cell receptor beta chains drawn from one sample of a study of T-cell reconstitution after alpha-beta-depleted transplantation in children. MiXCR, applied by TCRdb to the PCR reads, yields one record per CDR3 protein. In the table there are about a million distinct CDR3 sequences, roughly 29% of which are singletons. This specimen was PBMCs, mostly from graft donor cells, taken 360 days after TCRalphabeta/CD19-depleted stem cell transplant. These receptors were collected from a boy under two years old who had a stem cell transplant for SCID, so the T cells may come from the graft donor. Both conserved end residues are trimmed from each CDR3. The order of the fields is V gene, J gene, clone size, CDR3 protein. Part of the rows lack a size; the others show once, few, many or a class for expanded clones.

TRBV10-2	TRBJ2-5	.	ASSEFRGGQETQY
TRBV6-2/TRBV6-3	TRBJ2-7	.	ASSYSKEFEQY
TRBV20-1	TRBJ2-5	many	SASAPQQTQY
TRBV7-3	TRBJ2-7	once	ASSFAAGGPHEQY
TRBV6-2/TRBV6-3	TRBJ1-5	few	ASSYVSNQPQH
TRBV24-1	TRBJ2-6	few	ATSDPSTPGANVLT
TRBV2	TRBJ2-1	.	ASSETGLTKF
TRBV29-1	TRBJ2-3	.	SVGPADTQY
TRBV12-3/TRBV12-4	TRBJ2-1	few	ASRTPGAGANNEQF
TRBV20-1	TRBJ2-3	.	STQRAGDNTDTQY
TRBV20-1	TRBJ2-2	few	SAREESSVF
TRBV4-2	TRBJ2-7	few	ASSQEGLGGAYEQY
TRBV5-1	TRBJ2-1	.	ASSPSVGVAEQF
TRBV12-3/TRBV12-4	TRBJ2-1	.	ASSLGISGGHNNEQF
TRBV20-1	TRBJ1-5	few	SARQTGENQPQH
TRBV12-3/TRBV12-4	TRBJ2-7	many	ASSFDPGHLSYEQY
TRBV5-1	TRBJ2-5	.	ASRLASQETQY
TRBV5-1	TRBJ2-7	.	ASRWSGGKSYEQY
TRBV12-3/TRBV12-4	TRBJ2-7	many	ASSFGQGKRYEQY
TRBV5-6	TRBJ2-6	.	ASSLPGRHSGANVLT
TRBV5-1	TRBJ2-3	.	ASSSFTYGRGGPDTQY
TRBV4-1	TRBJ2-7	few	ASSPPEVAGYEQY
TRBV27	TRBJ1-2	.	ASSLSGRHNYGYT
TRBV6-5	TRBJ1-6	.	ASSYSLGKDNSPLH
TRBV20-1	TRBJ2-7	few	SAKTGSGVSYEQY
TRBV5-1	TRBJ2-3	.	ASSLFRLGTDTQY
TRBV28	TRBJ2-5	.	ASSPPHLTGEVETQY